The rows below give T cell receptor beta chains drawn from one sample of a study of cytomegalovirus exposure and HLA in healthy donors. The repertoire was sequenced with immunoSEQ multiplex PCR; TCRdb's copy has only in-frame clones and lacks some. The table lists about 150,000 clones, around 80% of them singletons. Sequenced: PBMCs. Receptors were obtained from a woman aged 40 to 50 in good health and CMV-seronegative. Each CDR3 is given with its conserved first and last residue. The D gene is left open where the match is weak. Not every row has a clone size; where given, it reads once, few, many or a size class.

clone size	V gene	J gene	D gene	CDR3 protein	CDR3 DNA
NA	TRBV28	TRBJ1-1	TRBD1	CASTLDREGTEAFF	TGTGCCAGCACCCTGGACAGGGAAGGCACTGAAGCTTTCTTT
few	TRBV18	TRBJ1-4	NA	CASSREPWLGEKLFF	TGTGCCAGCTCGCGGGAACCGTGGTTAGGGGAAAAACTGTTTTTT
NA	TRBV7-6	TRBJ2-7	TRBD2	CASSLSPAGGEEQYF	TGTGCCAGCAGCTTATCCCCAGCGGGAGGGGAAGAGCAGTACTTC
NA	TRBV10-3	TRBJ1-2	NA	CAISEHHQGYGYTF	TGTGCCATCAGTGAGCACCATCAGGGCTATGGCTACACCTTC
NA	TRBV29-1	TRBJ2-7	NA	CSVQQGQGEQYF	TGCAGCGTACAACAGGGTCAGGGCGAGCAGTACTTC
NA	TRBV6-5	TRBJ2-3	NA	CASSPVDGRVHTQYF	TGTGCCAGCAGTCCTGTGGACGGGAGAGTGCATACGCAGTATTTT
NA	TRBV7-2	TRBJ1-2	TRBD1	CASSLLQGFGYTF	TGTGCCAGCAGCTTATTACAGGGGTTTGGCTACACCTTC
NA	TRBV28	TRBJ2-1	NA	CASSRESSYNEQFF	TGTGCCAGCAGTCGAGAGAGCTCCTACAATGAGCAGTTCTTC
NA	TRBV14	TRBJ2-6	NA	CASSYRTSGANVLTF	TGTGCCAGCAGTTACAGGACCTCTGGGGCCAACGTCCTGACTTTC
NA	TRBV4-3	TRBJ2-3	TRBD2	CASSQDYAGGTDTQYF	TGCGCCAGCAGCCAAGATTATGCGGGGGGCACAGATACGCAGTATTTT
NA	TRBV5-1	TRBJ2-7	TRBD2	CASSLWDSGGSSYEQYF	TGCGCCAGCAGCTTGTGGGATAGCGGGGGTAGCTCCTACGAGCAGTACTTC
once	TRBV7-8	TRBJ2-3	TRBD1	CASSSNRQGTDTQYF	TGTGCCAGCAGCTCAAACAGACAGGGAACAGATACGCAGTATTTT
NA	TRBV19	TRBJ1-5	TRBD1	CASSIIRGLGSNQPQHF	TGTGCCAGTAGTATCATCAGGGGGCTGGGGAGCAATCAGCCCCAGCATTTT
NA	TRBV2	TRBJ1-4	NA	CASRRQTLANEKLFF	TGTGCCAGCAGGCGACAGACCCTAGCTAATGAAAAACTGTTTTTT
NA	TRBV5-1	TRBJ2-1	NA	CASSLFPLATIAHNEQFF	TGCGCCAGCAGCTTGTTCCCCCTAGCTACCATTGCCCACAATGAGCAGTTCTTC
NA	TRBV5-1	TRBJ2-1	TRBD2	CASSFLAGLKNEQFF	TGCGCCAGCAGCTTCCTAGCGGGATTAAAAAATGAGCAGTTCTTC
NA	TRBV6-6	TRBJ1-1	TRBD1	CASSYRDSGTEAFF	TGTGCCAGCAGTTACCGGGACAGTGGGACTGAAGCTTTCTTT
NA	TRBV7-2	TRBJ1-5	TRBD1	CASSTGTDNQPQHF	TGTGCCAGCAGCACCGGGACAGACAATCAGCCCCAGCATTTT
NA	TRBV29-1	TRBJ2-1	TRBD2	CSVEDASGSTYNEQFF	TGCAGCGTTGAAGATGCTAGCGGGAGTACTTACAATGAGCAGTTCTTC
NA	TRBV15	TRBJ1-5	NA	CATSIRQLDQPQHF	TGTGCCACCAGCATTCGACAGCTTGATCAGCCCCAGCATTTT
few	TRBV7-3	TRBJ1-3	TRBD1	CASSMGQGNTIYF	TGTGCCAGCAGCATGGGACAGGGGAACACCATATATTTT
NA	TRBV4-2	TRBJ2-2	TRBD2	CASGGTSGKGTGELFF	TGTGCCAGCGGAGGGACTAGCGGGAAAGGGACCGGGGAGCTGTTTTTT
NA	TRBV7-3	TRBJ2-3	NA	CASSRAGDTQYF	TGTGCCAGCAGCAGAGCCGGGGATACGCAGTATTTT
NA	TRBV30	TRBJ1-2	TRBD1	CAWRGQANYGYTF	TGTGCCTGGAGGGGACAGGCCAACTATGGCTACACCTTC
NA	TRBV10-2	TRBJ2-3	TRBD2	CARPFTSGGASTDTQYF	TGCGCCAGACCCTTCACTAGCGGGGGGGCGAGCACAGATACGCAGTATTTT
NA	TRBV5-1	TRBJ1-2	NA	CASSFDASAGGTF	TGCGCCAGCAGCTTTGACGCCTCCGCGGGGGGGACCTTC
NA	TRBV27	TRBJ1-1	TRBD1	CASSSLRRGRHDTEAFF	TGTGCCAGCAGTTCCTTACGCAGGGGGCGCCATGACACTGAAGCTTTCTTT
NA	TRBV4-3	TRBJ2-1	TRBD2	CASSQILAGGVSYNEQFF	TGCGCCAGCAGCCAAATCTTAGCGGGGGGGGTGTCCTACAATGAGCAGTTCTTC
NA	TRBV14	TRBJ2-7	NA	CASSITGLSEQYF	TGTGCCAGCAGCATCACAGGTCTGAGCGAGCAGTACTTC
few	TRBV6-5	TRBJ2-6	NA	CASSRTTGANVLTF	TGTGCCAGCAGCCGAACCACAGGGGCCAACGTCCTGACTTTC
NA	TRBV6-4	TRBJ2-1	NA	CASSDRAEGANEQFF	TGTGCCAGCAGTGACCGAGCGGAGGGGGCCAATGAGCAGTTCTTC
NA	TRBV4-3	TRBJ2-5	TRBD2	CASSPRLAGSQETQYF	TGCGCCAGCAGCCCAAGACTAGCGGGGTCTCAAGAGACCCAGTACTTC
NA	TRBV4-2	TRBJ2-7	NA	CASSQDHSGTPYEQYF	TGTGCCAGCAGCCAAGATCATTCGGGGACACCCTACGAGCAGTACTTC
NA	TRBV6-1	TRBJ2-3	TRBD2	CASSETSGGRTDTQYF	TGTGCCAGCAGTGAAACCAGCGGGGGGCGCACAGATACGCAGTATTTT
NA	TRBV19	TRBJ1-1	TRBD1	CASSMWTGGLVDTEAFF	TGTGCCAGTAGTATGTGGACAGGGGGCCTTGTGGACACTGAAGCTTTCTTT
NA	TRBV19	TRBJ1-1	TRBD1	CASSMTGRAFF	TGTGCCAGTAGTATGACAGGGAGAGCTTTCTTT
NA	TRBV4-3	TRBJ1-1	NA	CASSRYREMNTEAFF	TGCGCCAGCAGCCGTTACAGGGAAATGAACACTGAAGCTTTCTTT
NA	TRBV28	TRBJ1-2	NA	CATSGVMDYGYTF	TGTGCCACCTCAGGGGTTATGGACTATGGCTACACCTTC
few	TRBV19	TRBJ2-7	NA	CASTGTRFEQYF	TGTGCCAGTACCGGGACTCGTTTTGAGCAGTACTTC
few	TRBV10-3	TRBJ1-1	NA	CAIQGSVNTEAFF	TGTGCCATACAGGGAAGCGTGAACACTGAAGCTTTCTTT
NA	TRBV18	TRBJ1-2	TRBD1	CASSPTEQGAGGYTF	TGTGCCAGCTCACCTACGGAACAGGGGGCTGGCGGCTACACCTTC
NA	TRBV7-9	TRBJ2-7	NA	CASGAAMAGNGEQYF	TGTGCCAGCGGCGCCGCTATGGCAGGGAATGGGGAGCAGTACTTC